The 12 T cell receptor beta chains presented below share a single source sample, sequenced in a study of post-analysis software for immune sequencing data. Study-wide results and limits: Four or five TRBV segments (TRBV5-6, TRBV5-1 and TRBV20-1 among them) occurred more frequently in patients than in controls.

Prepared TCR beta cDNA libraries contained unique molecular identifiers. TCRdb ran MiXCR on the PCR reads and lists one entry per CDR3 protein. The data hold hundreds of thousands of distinct CDR3 sequences, with approximately 50% observed a single time. Which antigens these TCRs recognize remains unknown. Sample: blood. The receptors stem from a girl aged 10 to 17 with multiple sclerosis.

This clonotype has more than one count but fewer than ten. The V and J genes are TRBV12-3 or TRBV12-4 and TRBJ2-3; weak D call: TRBD2 (7 bases). The CDR3 extends over 12 amino acids. V lost 8 bases to trimming and J lost 6 bases, with 12 bases between them. The CDR3 loop is CASAGAADTQYF. The DNA for the CDR3 is TGTGCCAGCGCGGGGGCTGCTGATACGCAGTATTTT.

The gene calls are TRBV6-5 and TRBJ2-1, with D possibly called TRBD1 or TRBD2 (5 bases each). Trimming shortened V by 5 bases and J by 9 bases, and 14 bases separated the two germline ends. The CDR3 consists of 13 residues. Germline V gives CDR1 MNHEY, CDR2 SVGAGI. CDR3 DNA sequence: TGTGCCAGCAGTACGGGACCGTGGGGTGAGCAGTTCTTC. Translation: CASSTGPWGEQFF.

The chain is built from TRBV7-9 and TRBJ2-7; D is undetermined. The CDR3 loop spans 14 amino acids. Germline CDR1 SEHNR, CDR2 FQNEAQ (reference sequence). Between the trimmed V and J ends, which lost 5 bases and 3 bases, there was a span of 14 bases. CDR3 residues: CASSPPADYYEQYF. The CDR3 coding sequence is TGTGCCAGCAGCCCCCCGGCGGATTACTACGAGCAGTACTTC. Variable domain in full (rest from reference TRBV7-9 and TRBJ2-7): DTGVSQNPRHKITKRGQNVTFRCDPISEHNRLYWYRQTLGQGPEFLTYFQNEAQLEKSRLLSDRFSAERPKGSFSTLEIQRTEQGDSAMYLCASSPPADYYEQYFGPGTRLTVT.

V is TRBV18 and J is TRBJ1-1, with D possibly matching TRBD1 (5 bases). Germline loops: CDR1 KGHSH, CDR2 LQKENI. The CDR3 runs to 13 residues. V lost 4 bases to trimming and J lost 3 bases, with 9 bases between them. CDR3 sequence: CASSRSGDTEAFF. CDR3 coding DNA: TGTGCCAGCTCACGCTCGGGGGACACTGAAGCTTTCTTT.

This chain links TRBV20-1 with TRBJ1-2, with 7 positions matching TRBD1. V shed 1 base, J shed 4 bases, and the junction held 3 bases outside the gene matches. This CDR3 comprises 13 residues. Germline lookup yields CDR1 DFQATT and CDR2 SNEGSKA (reference sequence). The CDR3 protein is CSARGDRFYGYTF. CDR3 DNA: TGCAGTGCTAGAGGGGACAGATTCTATGGCTACACCTTC.

The J gene is TRBJ2-5, the V gene TRBV20-1; 9 bases match TRBD2. V lost 4 bases and J lost 1; bases outside the gene matches: 7. The germline CDR1 and CDR2 sequences are DFQATT and SNEGSKA (reference sequence). The CDR3 is made up of 15 amino acids. The DNA of the CDR3 is TGCAGTGCTAACTTCCTAGCGGGGTCCCAAGAGACCCAGTACTTC. The encoded protein is CSANFLAGSQETQYF.

This chain links TRBV9 with TRBJ2-3; a weak D match, TRBD2 (7 bases). V lost 3 bases, J lost 1 base, and 18 bases lay in between. The CDR3 totals 17 residues. Germline-derived CDR1 and CDR2 are SGDLS and YYNGEE. The CDR3 loop is CASSGGGHTKGTDTQYF. CDR3 sequence (DNA): TGTGCCAGCAGCGGGGGGGGACATACCAAGGGCACAGATACGCAGTATTTT.

The rearrangement uses TRBV6-6 and TRBJ2-7; the match to TRBD2 covers 8 bases. This CDR3 spans 16 amino acids. Trimming at V came to 2 bases and at J to 3 bases, leaving 9 bases not matched to a gene. Germline CDR1 is MNHNY and CDR2 is SVGAGI (reference sequence). The DNA for the CDR3 is TGTGCCAGCAGTTACGGCGGCCTAGCGGGTCACTACGAGCAGTACTTC. Its protein is CASSYGGLAGHYEQYF.

For this clonotype: An end of the junction differs from the germline gene, which may be a read error. The chain recombines TRBV29-1 with TRBJ2-1, with D possibly called TRBD1 or TRBD2 (7 bases each). Looked up from germline, CDR1 is SQVTM and CDR2 is ANQGSEA. CDR3 size: 16 residues. DNA of the CDR3: TGTAGCGTGATGCTCCAGGGGGTCCGGACTAGCAATGAGCAGTTCTTC. It specifies CSVMLQGVRTSNEQFF.

This chain joins TRBV5-1 and TRBJ2-7, with 10 bases fitting TRBD1. The germline V gene encodes CDR1 SGHRS and CDR2 YFSETQ. The CDR3 is 17 amino acids. Trimming cost V 0 bases and J 5 bases; bases outside gene matches: 11. The CDR3: CASSLGPATGGTDEQYF. CDR3 bases: TGCGCCAGCAGCTTGGGTCCCGCGACAGGGGGCACGGACGAGCAGTACTTC.

The chain has TRBV20-1 and TRBJ1-4, with TRBD1 identical over 7 bases. The J call could be wrong; TRBJ2-2 is a better fit for the DNA end. The CDR3 loop spans 20 amino acids. CDR1 and CDR2 from the germline V gene are DFQATT and SNEGSKA (reference sequence). CDR3 bases: TGCAGTGCTAGAGATGATCCGGGACAGCTCCAACCCTCGGGCACCGGGGAGCTGTTTTTT. It yields the protein CSARDDPGQLQPSGTGELFF.

This clonotype was observed a handful of times. J is TRBJ2-3 and V is TRBV20-1, with TRBD2 matching 8 bases. This CDR3 is 13 amino acids long. CDR1 DFQATT and CDR2 SNEGSKA come from the germline V gene (reference sequence). Unmatched junction bases numbered 7, after V lost 4 bases and J lost 7 bases. The CDR3 nucleotides read TGCAGTGCTACCGGGGGGGCCTCCCATACGCAGTATTTT. It specifies CSATGGASHTQYF.